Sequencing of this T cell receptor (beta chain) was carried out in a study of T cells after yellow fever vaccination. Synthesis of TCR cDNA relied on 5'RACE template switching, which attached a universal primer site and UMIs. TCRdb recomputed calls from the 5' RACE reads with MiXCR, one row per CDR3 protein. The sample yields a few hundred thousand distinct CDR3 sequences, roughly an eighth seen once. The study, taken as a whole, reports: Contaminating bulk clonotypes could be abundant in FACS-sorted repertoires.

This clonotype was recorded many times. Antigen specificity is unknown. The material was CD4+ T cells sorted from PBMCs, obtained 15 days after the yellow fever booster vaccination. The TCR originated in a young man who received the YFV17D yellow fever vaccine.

CDR3 DNA sequence: TGTGCCACCAGCGCCCACGGGGGTGATCCCTACAATGAGCAGTTCTTC. Its translation is CATSAHGGDPYNEQFF. The rearrangement links TRBV15 to TRBJ2-1; maybe TRBD2 (6 bases). Germline V lookup: CDR1 LNHNV, CDR2 YYDKDF (reference sequence). There are 16 residues in the CDR3. Trimming cost V 5 bases and J 2 bases, with 16 bases left between them.